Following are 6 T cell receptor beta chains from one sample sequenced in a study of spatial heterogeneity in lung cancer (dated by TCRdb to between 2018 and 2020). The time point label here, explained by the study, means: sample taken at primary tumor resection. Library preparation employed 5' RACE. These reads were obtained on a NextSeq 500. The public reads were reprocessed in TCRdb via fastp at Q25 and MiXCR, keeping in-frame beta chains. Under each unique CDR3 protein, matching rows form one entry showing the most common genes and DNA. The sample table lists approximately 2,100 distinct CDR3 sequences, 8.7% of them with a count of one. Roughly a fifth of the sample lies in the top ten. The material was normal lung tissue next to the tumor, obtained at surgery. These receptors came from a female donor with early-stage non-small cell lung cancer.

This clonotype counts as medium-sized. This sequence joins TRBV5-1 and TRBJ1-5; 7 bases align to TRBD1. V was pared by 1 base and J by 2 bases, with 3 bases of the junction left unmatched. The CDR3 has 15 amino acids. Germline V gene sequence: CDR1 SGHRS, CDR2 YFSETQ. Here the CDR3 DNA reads TGCGCCAGCAGCTTGACAGGGGATGGCAATCAGCCCCAGCATTTT. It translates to CASSLTGDGNQPQHF.

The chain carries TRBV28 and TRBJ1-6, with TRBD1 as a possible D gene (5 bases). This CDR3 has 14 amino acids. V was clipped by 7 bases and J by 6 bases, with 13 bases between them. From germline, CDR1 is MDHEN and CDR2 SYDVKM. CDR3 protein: CASIDSGLNSPLHF. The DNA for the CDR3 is TGTGCCAGCATTGACAGTGGGCTTAATTCACCCCTCCACTTT.

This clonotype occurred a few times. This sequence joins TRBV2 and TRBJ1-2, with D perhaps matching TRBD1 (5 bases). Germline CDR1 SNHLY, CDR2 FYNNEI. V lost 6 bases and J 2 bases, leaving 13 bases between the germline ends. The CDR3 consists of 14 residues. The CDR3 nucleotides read TGTGCCAGCAGGGGACTAACGGGAAACTATGGCTACACCTTC. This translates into CASRGLTGNYGYTF.

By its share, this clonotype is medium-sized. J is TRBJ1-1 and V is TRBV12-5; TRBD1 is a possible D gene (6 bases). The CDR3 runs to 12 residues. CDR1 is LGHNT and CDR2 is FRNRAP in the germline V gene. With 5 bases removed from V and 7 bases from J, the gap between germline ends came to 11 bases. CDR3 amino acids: CASGQQGGEAFF. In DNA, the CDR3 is TGTGCTAGTGGTCAACAGGGTGGTGAAGCTTTCTTT.

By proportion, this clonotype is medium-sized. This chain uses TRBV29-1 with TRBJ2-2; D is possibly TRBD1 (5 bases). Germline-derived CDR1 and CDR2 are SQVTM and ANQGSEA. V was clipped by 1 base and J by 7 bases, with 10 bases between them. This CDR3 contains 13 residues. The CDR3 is CSVEGVGDGELFF. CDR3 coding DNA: TGCAGCGTTGAAGGGGTAGGGGACGGGGAGCTGTTTTTT.

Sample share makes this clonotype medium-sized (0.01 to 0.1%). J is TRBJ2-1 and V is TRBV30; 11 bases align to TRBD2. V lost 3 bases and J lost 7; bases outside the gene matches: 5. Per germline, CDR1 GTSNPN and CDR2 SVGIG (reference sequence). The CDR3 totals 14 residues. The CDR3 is CAWRTSGGLNEQFF. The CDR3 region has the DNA TGTGCCTGGAGAACTAGCGGGGGATTGAATGAGCAGTTCTTC.